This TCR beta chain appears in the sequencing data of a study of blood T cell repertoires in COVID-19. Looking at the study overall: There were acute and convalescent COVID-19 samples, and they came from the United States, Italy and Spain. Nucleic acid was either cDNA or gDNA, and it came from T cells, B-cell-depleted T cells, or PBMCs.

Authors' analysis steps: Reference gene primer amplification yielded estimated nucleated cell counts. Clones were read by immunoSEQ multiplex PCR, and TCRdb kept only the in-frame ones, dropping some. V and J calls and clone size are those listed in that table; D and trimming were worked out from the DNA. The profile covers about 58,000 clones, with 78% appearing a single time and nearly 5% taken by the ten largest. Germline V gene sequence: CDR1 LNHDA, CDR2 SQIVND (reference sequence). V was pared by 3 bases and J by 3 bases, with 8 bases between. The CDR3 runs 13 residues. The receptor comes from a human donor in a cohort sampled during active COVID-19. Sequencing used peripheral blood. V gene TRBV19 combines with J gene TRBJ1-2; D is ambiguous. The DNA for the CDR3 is TGTGCCAGTAGTATTGGCATTGACTATGGCTACACCTTC. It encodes CASSIGIDYGYTF.